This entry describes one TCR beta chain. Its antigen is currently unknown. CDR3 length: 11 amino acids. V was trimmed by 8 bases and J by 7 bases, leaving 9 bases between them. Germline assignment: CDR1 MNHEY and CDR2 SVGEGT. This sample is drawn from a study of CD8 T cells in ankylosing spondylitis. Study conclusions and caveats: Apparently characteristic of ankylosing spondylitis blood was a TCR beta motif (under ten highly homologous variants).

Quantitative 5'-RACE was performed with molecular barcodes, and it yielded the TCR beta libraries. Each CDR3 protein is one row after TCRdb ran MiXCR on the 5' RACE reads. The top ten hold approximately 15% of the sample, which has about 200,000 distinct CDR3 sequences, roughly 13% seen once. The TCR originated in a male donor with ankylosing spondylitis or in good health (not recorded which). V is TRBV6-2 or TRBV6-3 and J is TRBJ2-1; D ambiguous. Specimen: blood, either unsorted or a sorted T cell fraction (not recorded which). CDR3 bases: TGTGCCAGCGCTTTGGGGAATGAGCAGTTCTTC. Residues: CASALGNEQFF.